This T cell receptor (beta chain) emerged from a study of molecular identifiers for immune sequencing clone quantification (dated by TCRdb to 2017 to 2018). Regarding the study in general: In a replicate experiment, RNA from roughly 18,000 or 92,000 naive CD8 T cells was split into five aliquots, four of which were sequenced. This methods study benchmarked molecular-identifier clustering-based TCR repertoire sequencing (MIDCIRS) and TCR RNA copy counting, using CD8 T cells to do so.

Libraries of naive CD8 T cells were built from approximately 20,000 to 1,000,000 sorted cells, with 10%, 30% or 50% of the purified RNA used. On a BD FACSAria II, naive CD8 T cells were FACS-sorted as CD8+CD4-CCR7+CD45RA+ and collected into RLT Plus buffer. To test detection sensitivity, Jurkat RNA equal to 10 or so TCR copies was added to samples of about 19,000-1,100,000 naive CD8 T cells. Enrichment of CD8 T cells was performed with RosetteSep CD8+ T Cell Enrichment Cocktail and Ficoll-Paque, after which ACK red cell lysis was carried out. In regard to this clonotype: The antigen it recognizes is unknown. Likely a read error: the CDR3 ends without its conserved phenylalanine or tryptophan.

The receptor library was made with PCR. Sequencing was carried out with a NextSeq 500. Preparation of bulk TCR libraries followed a previously described approach, with the TCR primers listed in Table S5. The Qiagen AllPrep DNA/RNA kit was used to purify total RNA. Before analysis, reads from multiple sequencing runs of the same library were pooled. The source study handled its data this way. Reads were retained only if their TCR constant sequence matched exactly, and those retained reads were trimmed to 150 nt and grouped according to their 12-nt molecular barcodes. Reads inside each barcode group were sub-clustered using a 15% Levenshtein threshold, and a quality-weighted consensus sequence was constructed for each RNA molecule. Non-functional sequences were filtered out, along with any lower-count sequence sitting one edit away from another sequence. Barcode sub-clusters with fewer than 20% of the maximum read count were removed, based on fitting two negative binomial distributions. In-frame beta chains were kept once TCRdb had trimmed the public reads at Q25 with fastp and called clones with MiXCR. Each record represents a unique CDR3 protein, reported with the most common genes and DNA among its rows. The V and J calls were determined by TCRdb, not by the authors. Recorded for this sample are around 460,000 distinct CDR3 sequences; around 23% of them occurred a single time. The ten largest account for under 0.85% of the sample.

V was cut back by 7 bases and J by 4 bases, leaving a gap of 10 bases between them. The CDR3 spans 12 amino acids, including both terminal residues. The retained sequence is limited to the CDR3, 36 bases, with the frame set at the first base. The germline V gene (reference sequence) gives CDR1 as LNHDA and CDR2 as SQIVND. The full study reports these points: When barcode sub-clustering was left out, chimeric consensus sequences inflated TCR diversity, with chimeras reaching as high as 47%. Even against a background of roughly 1 million naive CD8 T cells, spiked-in Jurkat TCR RNA amounting to a single cell's worth was reported to be detectable. The naive libraries included spiked-in Jurkat TCR RNA (roughly 9 copies' worth), and this RNA is not part of the donor repertoire. In CMV-specific effector cells, over 97% of molecules were held by clones above 20 RNA copies, whereas under 1% of molecules were held by such clones in naive cells. Highly expanded clone sizes could be underestimated if identical TCR molecules share a barcode. About 3.1 recovered TCR RNA copies per cell were obtained by modeling, versus around 9.8 by digital PCR, implying a capture efficiency of 30% to 35%.

Here the chain combines TRBV19 and TRBJ1-1; tentative D gene TRBD1, with 5 bases matching. The sample was naive CD8+ T cells from blood, with Jurkat cell RNA spiked in. The cell subset or site label corresponds to: FACS-sorted CD8+CD4-CCR7+CD45RA+ naive T cells. The origin of this receptor is a human donor in good health. Some libraries in this study had Jurkat cell RNA spiked in. CDR3 region: CASKQASTEAFI. The base sequence is TGTGCCAGTAAACAGGCGAGCACTGAAGCTTTCATT.